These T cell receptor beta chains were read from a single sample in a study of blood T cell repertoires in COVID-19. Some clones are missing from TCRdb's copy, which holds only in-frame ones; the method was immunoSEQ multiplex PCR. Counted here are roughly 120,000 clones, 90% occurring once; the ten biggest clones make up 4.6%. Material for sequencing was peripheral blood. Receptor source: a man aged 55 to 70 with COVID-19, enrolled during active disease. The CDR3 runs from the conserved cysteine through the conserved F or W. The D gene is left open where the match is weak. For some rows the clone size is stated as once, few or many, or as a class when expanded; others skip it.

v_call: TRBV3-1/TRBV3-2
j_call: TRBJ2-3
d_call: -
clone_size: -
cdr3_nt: TGTGCCAGCAGCGAGGGCGATACGCAGTATTTT
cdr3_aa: CASSEGDTQYF

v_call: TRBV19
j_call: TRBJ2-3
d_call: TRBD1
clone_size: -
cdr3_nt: TGTGCCAGTAGTACCGACAGGGTAGATACGCAGTATTTT
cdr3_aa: CASSTDRVDTQYF

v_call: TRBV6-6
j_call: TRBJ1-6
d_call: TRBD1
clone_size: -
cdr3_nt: TGTGCCAGCAGCCACGGACAGGGCTATAATTCACCCCTCCACTTT
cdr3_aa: CASSHGQGYNSPLHF

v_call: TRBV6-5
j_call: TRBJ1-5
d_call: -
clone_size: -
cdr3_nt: TGTGCCAGCAGTTCGAGGAAAGGAGGCAATCAGCCCCAGCATTTT
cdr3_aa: CASSSRKGGNQPQHF

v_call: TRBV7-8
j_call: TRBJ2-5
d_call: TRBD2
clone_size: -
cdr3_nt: TGTGCCAGCAGCTTAGCACAAGCGGGAGGGCCAGAGACCCAGTACTTC
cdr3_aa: CASSLAQAGGPETQYF

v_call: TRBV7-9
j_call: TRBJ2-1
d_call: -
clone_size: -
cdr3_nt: TGTGCCAGCAGCCCCCAGCGGCCCCTCTTTGAGCAGTTCTTC
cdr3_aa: CASSPQRPLFEQFF

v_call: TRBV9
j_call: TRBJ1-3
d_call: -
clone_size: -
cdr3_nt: TGTGCCAGCAGCGGAAGTTTGAAACAGAACCCTCTTGATGGAAACACCATATATTTT
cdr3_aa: CASSGSLKQNPLDGNTIYF

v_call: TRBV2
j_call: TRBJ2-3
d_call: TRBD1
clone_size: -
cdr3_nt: TGTGCCAGCAGTCTCTCCGGGACAGGGGGCCCAGATACGCAGTATTTT
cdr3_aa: CASSLSGTGGPDTQYF

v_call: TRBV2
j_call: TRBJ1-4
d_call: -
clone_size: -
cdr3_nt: TGTGCCAGCTCCCGGGACACATACCCATCTACTAATGAAAAACTGTTTTTT
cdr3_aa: CASSRDTYPSTNEKLFF

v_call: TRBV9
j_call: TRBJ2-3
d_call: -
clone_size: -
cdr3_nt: TGTGCCAGCAGCGTAGAAGAGGGTCACAGCACAGATACGCAGTATTTT
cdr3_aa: CASSVEEGHSTDTQYF

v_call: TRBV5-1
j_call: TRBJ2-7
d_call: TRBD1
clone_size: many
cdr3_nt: TGCGCCAGCAGCTTGGAAGGTTTTACAGGGGGCGACGAGCAGTACTTC
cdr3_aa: CASSLEGFTGGDEQYF

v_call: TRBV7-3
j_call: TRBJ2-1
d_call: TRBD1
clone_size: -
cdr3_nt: TGTGCCAGCAGTTCAGGGGGTCGCAATGAGCAGTTCTTC
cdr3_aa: CASSSGGRNEQFF

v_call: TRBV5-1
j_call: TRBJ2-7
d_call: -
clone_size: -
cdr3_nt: TGCGCCAGCACCACAACACCGGCGGCGACGTCCTACGAGCAGTACTTC
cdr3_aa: CASTTTPAATSYEQYF

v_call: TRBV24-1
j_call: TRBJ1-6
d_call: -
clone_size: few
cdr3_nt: TGTGCCACCAGACGGGTGTCCTATAATTCACCCCTCCACTTT
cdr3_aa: CATRRVSYNSPLHF

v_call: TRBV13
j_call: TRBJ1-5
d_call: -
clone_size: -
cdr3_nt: TGTGCCAGCAGCAACGGGAGGAGGGGCAATCAGCCCCAGCATTTT
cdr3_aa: CASSNGRRGNQPQHF

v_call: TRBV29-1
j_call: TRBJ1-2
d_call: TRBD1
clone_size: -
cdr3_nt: TGCAGCGTGAACCTGGGACAGGGGAGAGGCTACACCTTC
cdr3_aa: CSVNLGQGRGYTF

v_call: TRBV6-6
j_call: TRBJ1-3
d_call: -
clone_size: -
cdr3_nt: TGTGCCAGCAGTTCCCCGGTCAACTCTGGAAACACCATATATTTT
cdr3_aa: CASSSPVNSGNTIYF

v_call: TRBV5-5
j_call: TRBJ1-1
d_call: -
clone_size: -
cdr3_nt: TGTGCCAGCGTCGGGTGGGGGCTAGAAGCTTTCTTT
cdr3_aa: CASVGWGLEAFF

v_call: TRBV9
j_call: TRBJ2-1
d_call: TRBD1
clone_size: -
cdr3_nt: TGTGCCAGCAGCGCGACAGGGAGCTCCTACAATGAGCAGTTCTTC
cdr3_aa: CASSATGSSYNEQFF

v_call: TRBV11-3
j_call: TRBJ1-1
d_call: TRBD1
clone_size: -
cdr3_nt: TGTGCCAGCAGCTTACCGCGGACAGGCGGGAACACTGAAGCTTTCTTT
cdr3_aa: CASSLPRTGGNTEAFF

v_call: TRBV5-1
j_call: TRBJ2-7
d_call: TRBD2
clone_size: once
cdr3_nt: TGCGCCAGCAGCTTGGGAGGGGAGGGCGAGCAGTACTTC
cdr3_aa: CASSLGGEGEQYF

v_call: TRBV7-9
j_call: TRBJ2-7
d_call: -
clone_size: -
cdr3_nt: TGTGCCAGCAGCTTAATCCAGGGCGCTTACGAGCAGTACTTC
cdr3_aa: CASSLIQGAYEQYF

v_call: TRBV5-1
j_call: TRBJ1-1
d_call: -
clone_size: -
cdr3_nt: TGCGCCAGCAGCTTAAATCCGACCGGTGGGCCCGCTTTCTTT
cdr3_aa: CASSLNPTGGPAFF

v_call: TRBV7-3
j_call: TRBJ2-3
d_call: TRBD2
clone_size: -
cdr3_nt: TGTGCCAGCAGCTTACTGCTTGCAGCGGGAGGGCCGGGAGATACGCAGTATTTT
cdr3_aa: CASSLLLAAGGPGDTQYF

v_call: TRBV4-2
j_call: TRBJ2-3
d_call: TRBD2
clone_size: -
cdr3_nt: TGTGCCAGCAGTCGACAAGCGGGAGGGCAGGGCGATACGCAGTATTTT
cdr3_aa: CASSRQAGGQGDTQYF

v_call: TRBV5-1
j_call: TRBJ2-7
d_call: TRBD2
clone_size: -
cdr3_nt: TGCGCCAGCAGCTTCCCACTAGCGGGAGGAAACGAGCAGTACTTC
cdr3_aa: CASSFPLAGGNEQYF

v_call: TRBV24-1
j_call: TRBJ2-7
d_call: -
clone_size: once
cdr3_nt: TGTGCCACCAGTGATTTGGGGGCGACTGCCGAGCAGTACTTC
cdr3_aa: CATSDLGATAEQYF

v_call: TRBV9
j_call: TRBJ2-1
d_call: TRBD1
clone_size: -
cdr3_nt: TGTGCCAGCAGCGTAGCTTCGGGGACAGGGGAAGTCGATGAGCAGTTCTTC
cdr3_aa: CASSVASGTGEVDEQFF

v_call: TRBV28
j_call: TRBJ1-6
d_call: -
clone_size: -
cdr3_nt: TGTGCCAGCAGTTTATATGTGCGTGGGCAGGGGAATTCACCCCTCCACTTT
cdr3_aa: CASSLYVRGQGNSPLHF

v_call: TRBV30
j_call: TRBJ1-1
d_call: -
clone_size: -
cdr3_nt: TGTGCCTGGAGTAAGGAGGGTAACACTGAAGCTTTCTTT
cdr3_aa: CAWSKEGNTEAFF

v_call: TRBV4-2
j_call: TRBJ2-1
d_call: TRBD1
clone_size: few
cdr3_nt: TGTGCCAGCAGACTCGGACAGGGGTCTCCGGATGAGCAGTTCTTC
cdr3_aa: CASRLGQGSPDEQFF

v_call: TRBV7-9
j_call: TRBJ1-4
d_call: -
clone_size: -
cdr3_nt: TGTGCCAGCAGCTCCCACAGGGACGCAACTAATGAAAAACTGTTTTTT
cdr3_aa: CASSSHRDATNEKLFF

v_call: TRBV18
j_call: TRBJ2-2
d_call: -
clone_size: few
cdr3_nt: TGTGCCAGCTCACCAGGTTCCAGCACCGGGGAGCTGTTTTTT
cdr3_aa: CASSPGSSTGELFF

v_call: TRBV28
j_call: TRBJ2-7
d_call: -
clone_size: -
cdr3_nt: TGTGCCAGCAGTGACAGTGGGGCCTACGAGCAGTACTTC
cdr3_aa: CASSDSGAYEQYF

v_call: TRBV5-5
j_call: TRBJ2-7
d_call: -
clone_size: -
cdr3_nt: TGTGCCAGCAGCTCGACAGGACAGTCCTTCTACGAGCAGTACTTC
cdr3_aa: CASSSTGQSFYEQYF

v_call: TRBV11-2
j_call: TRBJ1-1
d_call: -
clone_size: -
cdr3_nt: TGTGCCAGCAGCTTGTTCCGGGAAGCTTTCTTT
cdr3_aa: CASSLFREAFF

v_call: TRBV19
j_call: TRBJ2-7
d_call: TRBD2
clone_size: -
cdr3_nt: TGTGCCAGTAGTATAGCCTCGACTAGCGGGTTAACCTACGAGCAGTACTTC
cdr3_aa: CASSIASTSGLTYEQYF

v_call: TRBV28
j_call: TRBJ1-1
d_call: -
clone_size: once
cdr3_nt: TGTGCCAGCAGTCATGGGGCCTTCAAGCCCATGAACACTGAAGCTTTCTTT
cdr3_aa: CASSHGAFKPMNTEAFF

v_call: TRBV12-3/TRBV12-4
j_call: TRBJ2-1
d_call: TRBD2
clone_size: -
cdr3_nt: TGTGCCAGCAGTTTGGGACTAGCGGGGTTTCAGTTCTTC
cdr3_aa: CASSLGLAGFQFF

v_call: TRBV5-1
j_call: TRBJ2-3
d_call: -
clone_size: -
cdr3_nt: TGCGCCAGCAGCTTGGAGAGGGAAGATACGCAGTATTTT
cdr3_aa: CASSLEREDTQYF

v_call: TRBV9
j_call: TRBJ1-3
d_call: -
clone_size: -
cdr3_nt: TGTGCCAGCAGCGTAGGGGCAGGGGCCTCTGGAAACACCATATATTTT
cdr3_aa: CASSVGAGASGNTIYF

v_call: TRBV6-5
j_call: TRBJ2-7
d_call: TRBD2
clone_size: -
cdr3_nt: TGTGCCAGCAGTTTCCCGACTAGCGGGCCCGCTTACGAGCAGTACTTC
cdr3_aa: CASSFPTSGPAYEQYF

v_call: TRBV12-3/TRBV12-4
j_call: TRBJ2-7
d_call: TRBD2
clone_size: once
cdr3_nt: TGTGCCAGCAGCCTGACTAGCATCGAGCAGTACTTC
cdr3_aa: CASSLTSIEQYF

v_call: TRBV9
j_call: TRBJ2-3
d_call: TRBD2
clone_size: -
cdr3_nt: TGTGCCAGCAGCGCAATTCTAGCGGACCGCACAGATACGCAGTATTTT
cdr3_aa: CASSAILADRTDTQYF

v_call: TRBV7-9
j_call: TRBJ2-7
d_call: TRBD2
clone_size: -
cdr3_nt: TGTGCCAGCGCTCATCCTCGGAGTAGCGGGAGGTTCTACGAGCAGTACTTC
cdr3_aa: CASAHPRSSGRFYEQYF

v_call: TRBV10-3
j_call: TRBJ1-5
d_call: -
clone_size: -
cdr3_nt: TGTGCCATCAGTGAGTCTGGGACATCGCATCAGCCCCAGCATTTT
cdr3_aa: CAISESGTSHQPQHF

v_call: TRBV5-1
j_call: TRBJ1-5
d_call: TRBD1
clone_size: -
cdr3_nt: TGCGCCAGCAGCTTGGGGACAGGGCCCGGCAATCAGCCCCAGCATTTT
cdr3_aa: CASSLGTGPGNQPQHF

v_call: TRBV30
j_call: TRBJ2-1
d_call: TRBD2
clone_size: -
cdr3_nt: TGTGCCTGGAGTGAATTAATAGCGGGCACCAAGCAGTTCTTC
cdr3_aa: CAWSELIAGTKQFF

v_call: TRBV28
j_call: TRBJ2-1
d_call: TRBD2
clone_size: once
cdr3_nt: TGTGCCAGCTCGATGGGACTAGCCTTTGAGCAGTTCTTC
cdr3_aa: CASSMGLAFEQFF

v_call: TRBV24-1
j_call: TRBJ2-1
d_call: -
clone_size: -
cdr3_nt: TGTGCCACCAGTGATCCTGGACTCACCGCCTACAATGAGCAGTTCTTC
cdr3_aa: CATSDPGLTAYNEQFF

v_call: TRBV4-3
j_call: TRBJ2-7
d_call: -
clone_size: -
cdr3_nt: TGCGCCAGCAGCCAGACCCTAGACAGCCAGTCCTACGAGCAGTACTTC
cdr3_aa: CASSQTLDSQSYEQYF

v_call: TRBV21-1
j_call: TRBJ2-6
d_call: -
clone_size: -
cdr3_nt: TGTGCCAGCAGCAAAACCCCACAGGCTGGGGCCAACGTCCTGACTTTC
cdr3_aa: CASSKTPQAGANVLTF

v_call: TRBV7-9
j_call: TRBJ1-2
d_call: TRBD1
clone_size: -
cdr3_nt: TGTGCCGGGGGAGGAGGACAGGGGAGTATTGGCTACACCTTC
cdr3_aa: CAGGGGQGSIGYTF

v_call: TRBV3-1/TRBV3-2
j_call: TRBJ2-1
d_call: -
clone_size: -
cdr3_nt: TGTGCCAGCAGCCAAGAAATCGCCGGGAGCCCCTTAAATGAGCAGTTCTTC
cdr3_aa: CASSQEIAGSPLNEQFF

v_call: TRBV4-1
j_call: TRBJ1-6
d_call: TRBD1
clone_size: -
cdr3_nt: TGCGCCAGCAGCCAAGAGAAGGGGACAGTTAATTCACCCCTCCACTTT
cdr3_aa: CASSQEKGTVNSPLHF

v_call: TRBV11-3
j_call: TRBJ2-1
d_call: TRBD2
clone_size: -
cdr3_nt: TGTGCCAGCAGCTTTGTAACTAGCGGCCAGCAGTTCTTC
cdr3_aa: CASSFVTSGQQFF

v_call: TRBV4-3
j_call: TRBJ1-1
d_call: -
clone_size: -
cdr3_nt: TGCGCCAGCAGCTGGGGAGTGAACACTGAAGCTTTCTTT
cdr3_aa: CASSWGVNTEAFF

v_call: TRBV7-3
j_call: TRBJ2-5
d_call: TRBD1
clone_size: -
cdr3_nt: TGTGCCAGCAGCCTAACAGGGGTCCAAGAGACCCAGTACTTC
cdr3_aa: CASSLTGVQETQYF

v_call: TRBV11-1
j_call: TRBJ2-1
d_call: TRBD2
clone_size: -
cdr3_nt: TGTGCCAGCAGCATTAGCGGGGGGATTTACAATGAGCAGTTCTTC
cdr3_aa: CASSISGGIYNEQFF